At least ten counts were recorded for the clone carrying this T cell receptor (beta chain). The antigen is undetermined. These data come from a study of response to subunit inactivated influenza vaccine. TCRdb reprocessed the RT-PCR reads with MiXCR, giving one entry per CDR3 protein. The sample includes about 520,000 distinct CDR3 sequences, 7.2% of them seen just once. Study findings and constraints: Every seasonal influenza vaccination brings in few new T cells, the authors suggested.

The CDR3 loop spans 16 amino acids. Germline V gives CDR1 SGHRS, CDR2 YFSETQ. Trimming removed 0 bases at V and 2 bases at J, with 14 bases between. J is TRBJ2-5 and V is TRBV5-1, with D tentatively TRBD2 (6 bases). Here the sequenced sample was PBMCs from blood, taken 23 to 25 months after vaccination. This receptor was obtained from a man between 50 and 70 years old who received an inactivated influenza vaccine. The CDR3 here is CASSLGSGSGQETQYF. CDR3 nucleotide sequence: TGCGCCAGCAGCTTGGGGAGCGGGTCCGGTCAAGAGACCCAGTACTTC.